This T cell receptor beta chain was retrieved from a study of shared clonotypes between healthy human individuals. Every contributor of samples was a Caucasian grown-up residing in Nashville, Tennessee. The CD4+ fraction was divided into a CD45RA+ naive subset and a CD45RA-negative memory subset. Points from the study as a whole: Expectations were that clonotype sharing among donors would be affected by sequencing depth.

The germline V and J ends were trimmed by 3 bases and 8 bases, with 13 bases remaining between them. CDR1 SGHVS and CDR2 FQNEAQ come from the germline V gene. This CDR3 is built from 13 residues. Sequencing was performed with immunoSEQ multiplex PCR; in TCRdb, only in-frame clones are kept and a portion is missing. This table has approximately 740,000 clones, about 74% appearing once. Note on this clone: The antigen is not known.

The chain employs TRBV7-8 and TRBJ1-2; a possible D gene is TRBD1 (5 bases). The receptor's source is a young woman in good health. Sequenced sample: memory CD4+ T cells sorted from blood. Subset indicated: CD45RA-negative fraction. As DNA, the CDR3 is TGTGCCAGCAGCTTCCCAGGGACCCGAGGCTACACCTTC. This gives the protein CASSFPGTRGYTF.